Included here is one T cell receptor beta chain sequence, with context. CDR1 is MGHDK, CDR2 SYGVNS, per germline. The CDR3 loop spans 13 amino acids. Trimming took off 2 bases at V and 3 bases at J, with 5 bases between the two ends. The data derive from a study of CDR3 diversity in severe acne. TCRdb re-called the PCR reads with MiXCR, one entry per CDR3 protein. The sample carries around 83,000 distinct CDR3 sequences, less than 65% recorded once. This clonotype originated in a male donor with severe acne vulgaris. The chain couples TRBV25-1 to TRBJ1-5, with D unclear. Input material: blood. CDR3 bases: TGTGCCAGCAGTGAAAATCCCAATCAGCCCCAGCATTTT. The encoded protein is CASSENPNQPQHF.